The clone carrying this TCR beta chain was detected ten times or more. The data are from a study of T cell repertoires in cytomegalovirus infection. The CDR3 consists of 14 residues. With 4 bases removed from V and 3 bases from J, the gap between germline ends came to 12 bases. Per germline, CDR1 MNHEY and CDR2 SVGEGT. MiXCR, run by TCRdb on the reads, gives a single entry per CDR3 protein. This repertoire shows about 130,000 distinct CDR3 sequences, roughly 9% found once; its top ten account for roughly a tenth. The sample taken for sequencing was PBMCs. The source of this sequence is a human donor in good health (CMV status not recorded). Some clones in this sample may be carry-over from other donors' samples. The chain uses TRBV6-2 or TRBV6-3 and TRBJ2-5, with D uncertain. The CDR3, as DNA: TGTGCCAGCAGTTCAGGAGCTATCGAAGAGACCCAGTACTTC. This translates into CASSSGAIEETQYF.